One T cell receptor (beta chain) is described in this entry. This sample was included in a study of PD-L1 blockade in urothelial cancer. Study details: Blood was subjected to analysis at 3 weeks (second dose) and 6 weeks following treatment start.

Only in-frame clones appear in the TCRdb table, and some are missing; sequencing was by immunoSEQ multiplex PCR. Counted here are about 100,000 clones, roughly nine tenths occurring once; the ten biggest clones make up around 0.9%. The trim removed 1 base at V and 8 bases at J, leaving 4 bases unmatched. The CDR3 spans 13 residues. The germline V gene has CDR1 SGDLS and CDR2 YYNGEE. This clonotype originated in a woman aged 80 or over with urothelial cancer. The sample in question was PBMCs, obtained around atezolizumab (anti-PD-L1) treatment. The chain links TRBV9 to TRBJ1-2, with TRBD1 identical over 8 bases. The CDR3 nucleotides read TGTGCCAGCAGCGTATTGGACAGGGTCGGCTACACCTTC. It specifies CASSVLDRVGYTF.